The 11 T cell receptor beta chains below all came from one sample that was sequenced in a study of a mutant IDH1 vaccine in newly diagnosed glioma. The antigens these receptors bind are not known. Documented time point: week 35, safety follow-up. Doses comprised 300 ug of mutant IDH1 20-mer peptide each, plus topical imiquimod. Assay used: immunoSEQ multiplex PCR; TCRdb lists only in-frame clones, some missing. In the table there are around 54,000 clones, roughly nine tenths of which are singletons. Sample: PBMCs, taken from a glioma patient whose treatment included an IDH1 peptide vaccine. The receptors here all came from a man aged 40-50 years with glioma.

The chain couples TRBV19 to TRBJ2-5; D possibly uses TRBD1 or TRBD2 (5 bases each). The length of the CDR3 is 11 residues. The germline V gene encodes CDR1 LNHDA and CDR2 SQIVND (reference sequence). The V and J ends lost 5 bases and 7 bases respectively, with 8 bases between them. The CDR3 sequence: CASSEGRTQYF. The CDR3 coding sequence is TGTGCCAGTAGTGAGGGGAGGACCCAGTACTTC.

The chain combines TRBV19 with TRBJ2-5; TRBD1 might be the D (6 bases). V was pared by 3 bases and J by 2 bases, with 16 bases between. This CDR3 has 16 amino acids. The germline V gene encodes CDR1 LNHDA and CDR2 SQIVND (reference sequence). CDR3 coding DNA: TGTGCCAGTAGTATGGGCACAGGGTTTGTTCAAGAGACCCAGTACTTC. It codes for CASSMGTGFVQETQYF.

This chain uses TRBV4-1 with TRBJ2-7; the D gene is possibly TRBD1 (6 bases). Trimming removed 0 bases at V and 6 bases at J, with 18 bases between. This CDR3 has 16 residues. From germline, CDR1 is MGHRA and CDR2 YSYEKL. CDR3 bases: TGCGCCAGCAGCCAAGACTCAGGACAGAGGTCGCGCGAGCAGTACTTC. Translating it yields CASSQDSGQRSREQYF.

As DNA, the CDR3 is TGTGCCAGCAGCTTAGGTTTCGGGAGTGGCGAGCAGTACTTC. Its protein is CASSLGFGSGEQYF. The gene calls are TRBV7-2 and TRBJ2-7; weak D call: TRBD2 (6 bases). The germline V gene encodes CDR1 SGHTA and CDR2 FQGNSA. CDR3 size: 14 residues. V was shortened by 1 base and J by 6 bases, with 13 bases between the two germline ends.

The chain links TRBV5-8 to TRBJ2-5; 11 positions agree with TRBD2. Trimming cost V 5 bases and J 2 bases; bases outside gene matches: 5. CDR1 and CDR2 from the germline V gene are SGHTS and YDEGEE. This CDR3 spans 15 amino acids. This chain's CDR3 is CASRAGLAEQETQYF. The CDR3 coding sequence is TGTGCCAGCAGGGCGGGACTAGCGGAACAAGAGACCCAGTACTTC. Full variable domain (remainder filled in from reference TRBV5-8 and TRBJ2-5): EAGVTQSPTHLIKTRGQQATLRCSPISGHTSVYWYQQALGLGLQFLLWYDEGEERNRGNFPPRFSGRQFPNYSSELNVNALELEDSALYLCASRAGLAEQETQYFGPGTRLLVL.

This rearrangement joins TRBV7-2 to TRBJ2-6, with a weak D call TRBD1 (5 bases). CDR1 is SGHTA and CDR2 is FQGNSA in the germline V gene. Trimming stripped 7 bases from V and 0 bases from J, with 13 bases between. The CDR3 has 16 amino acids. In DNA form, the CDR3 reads TGTGCCAGCACCTTGACAGTCCTCTCTGGGGCCAACGTCCTGACTTTC. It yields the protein CASTLTVLSGANVLTF.

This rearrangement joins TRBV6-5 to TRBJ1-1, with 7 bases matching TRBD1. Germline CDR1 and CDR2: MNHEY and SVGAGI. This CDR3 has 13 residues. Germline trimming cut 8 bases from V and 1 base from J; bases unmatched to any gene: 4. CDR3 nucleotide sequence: TGTGCCAGCCTTCGGACAGGGAACACTGAAGCTTTCTTT. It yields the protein CASLRTGNTEAFF.

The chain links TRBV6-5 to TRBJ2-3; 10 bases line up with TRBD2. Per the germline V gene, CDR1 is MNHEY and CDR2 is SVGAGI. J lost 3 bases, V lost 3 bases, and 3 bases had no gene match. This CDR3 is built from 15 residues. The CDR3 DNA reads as TGTGCCAGCAGTTATCTAGCGGGGGTAACAGATACGCAGTATTTT. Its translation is CASSYLAGVTDTQYF.

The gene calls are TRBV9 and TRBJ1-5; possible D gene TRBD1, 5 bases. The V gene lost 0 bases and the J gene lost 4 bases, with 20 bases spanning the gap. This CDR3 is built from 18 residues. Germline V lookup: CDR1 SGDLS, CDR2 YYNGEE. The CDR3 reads CASSVAIGGARRNQPQHF. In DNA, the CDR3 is TGTGCCAGCAGCGTAGCTATTGGCGGGGCCAGGAGAAATCAGCCCCAGCATTTT.

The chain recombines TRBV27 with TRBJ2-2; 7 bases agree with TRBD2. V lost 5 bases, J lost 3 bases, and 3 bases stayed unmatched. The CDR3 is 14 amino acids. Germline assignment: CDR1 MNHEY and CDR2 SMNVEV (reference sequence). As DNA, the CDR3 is TGTGCCAGCAGTGGTGGACTAGACACCGGGGAGCTGTTTTTT. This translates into CASSGGLDTGELFF.

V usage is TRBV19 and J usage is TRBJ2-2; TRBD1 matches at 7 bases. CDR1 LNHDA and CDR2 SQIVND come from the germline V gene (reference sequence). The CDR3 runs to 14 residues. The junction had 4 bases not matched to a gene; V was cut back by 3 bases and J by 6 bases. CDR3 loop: CASSMRGQAGELFF. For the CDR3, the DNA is TGTGCCAGTAGTATGAGGGGGCAGGCCGGGGAGCTGTTTTTT.